The TCR beta chain under discussion was sequenced for a study of T cells in Graves' hyperthyroidism and ophthalmopathy. Points from the study as a whole: Most expanded thyroid clonotypes above 0.001 also appeared in blood. A model of 13 V-J pairs discriminated ophthalmopathy from stable hyperthyroidism.

V lost 3 bases and J lost 0, with 9 bases in between. The CDR3 runs 15 residues. This clonotype was observed at least ten times. Antigen: not known. Diagnostic assessment was based on clinical symptoms, serum thyroxine and TRAb, thyroid ultrasound and orbital computed tomography. Isolation of PBMCs was performed on about 10 ml fresh peripheral blood. RNA transcripts provided the source from which TCR beta CDR3 regions were amplified. The study used the HTBI primer set for a first-round RT-PCR of the TCR CDR3. Each CDR3 protein is one row after TCRdb ran MiXCR on the multiplex PCR reads. The repertoire includes roughly 570,000 distinct CDR3 sequences, more than 15% of them detected once, and around 7.8% sits in the top ten.

The sample consisted of blood. V usage is TRBV12-3 or TRBV12-4 and J usage is TRBJ2-1, with D uncertain. The source of this sequence is a woman younger than 45 with Graves' hyperthyroidism. The CDR3 nucleotides are TGTGCCAGCAGTTTCGCCAAGAGCTCCTACAATGAGCAGTTCTTC. Translating it yields CASSFAKSSYNEQFF.